These T cell receptor beta chains were read from a single sample in a study of blood T cell repertoires in COVID-19. Generated by immunoSEQ multiplex PCR, the TCRdb table keeps only in-frame clones and is missing some. Here the sample spans about 73,000 clones, over 70% being singletons. Sequenced input: peripheral blood. The receptors derive from a man aged 45-65 years with active COVID-19. CDR3s include the opening cysteine and the closing phenylalanine or tryptophan. The D gene is left open where the match is weak. Clone sizes are given selectively: once, few, many, or a class where the clone is expanded.

V: TRBV4-1
D: NA
J: TRBJ2-2
size: NA
CDR3: CASSQVRASGAGELFF
DNA: TGCGCCAGCAGCCAAGTGCGGGCCTCCGGGGCCGGGGAGCTGTTTTTT

V: TRBV19
D: TRBD1
J: TRBJ2-7
size: NA
CDR3: CASSIEVGGVRDEQYF
DNA: TGTGCCAGTAGTATTGAAGTAGGGGGCGTACGGGACGAGCAGTACTTC

V: TRBV27
D: TRBD2
J: TRBJ2-7
size: NA
CDR3: CASTFKGGGPSYEQYF
DNA: TGTGCCAGCACCTTCAAGGGCGGGGGGCCTTCCTACGAGCAGTACTTC

V: TRBV3-1/TRBV3-2
D: TRBD1
J: TRBJ2-7
size: NA
CDR3: CASSYSDRGGGEQYF
DNA: TGTGCCAGCAGCTACTCGGACAGGGGAGGGGGCGAGCAGTACTTC

V: TRBV7-9
D: NA
J: TRBJ2-7
size: few
CDR3: CASSLRPGDLYEQYF
DNA: TGTGCCAGCAGCTTACGGCCAGGTGACCTCTACGAGCAGTACTTC

V: TRBV18
D: TRBD2
J: TRBJ2-5
size: few
CDR3: CASSPRASGVQETQYF
DNA: TGTGCCAGCTCACCACGGGCTAGCGGGGTCCAAGAGACCCAGTACTTC

V: TRBV6-6
D: TRBD2
J: TRBJ2-3
size: few
CDR3: CASSPRGSGRSTDTQYF
DNA: TGTGCCAGCAGTCCCCGGGGGAGCGGGAGGTCTACAGATACGCAGTATTTT

V: TRBV11-3
D: TRBD2
J: TRBJ2-3
size: NA
CDR3: CASSLGSGEADTQYF
DNA: TGTGCCAGCAGCTTAGGTAGCGGGGAGGCAGATACGCAGTATTTT

V: TRBV7-3
D: NA
J: TRBJ2-2
size: NA
CDR3: CATGSNTGELFF
DNA: TGTGCCACCGGTTCGAACACCGGGGAGCTGTTTTTT

V: TRBV5-1
D: NA
J: TRBJ2-1
size: NA
CDR3: CASSFRGEQFF
DNA: TGCGCCAGCAGCTTCCGAGGTGAGCAGTTCTTC

V: TRBV19
D: TRBD2
J: TRBJ2-1
size: NA
CDR3: CASSTPGLAGNEQFF
DNA: TGTGCCAGTAGTACGCCGGGACTAGCGGGCAATGAGCAGTTCTTC

V: TRBV12-3/TRBV12-4
D: NA
J: TRBJ2-7
size: NA
CDR3: CASRYTQRGEQYF
DNA: TGTGCCAGCAGATACACCCAAAGGGGGGAGCAGTACTTC

V: TRBV6-5
D: TRBD1
J: TRBJ2-7
size: NA
CDR3: CASSYWDRVHEQYF
DNA: TGTGCCAGCAGTTACTGGGACAGGGTACACGAGCAGTACTTC

V: TRBV7-9
D: NA
J: TRBJ1-1
size: NA
CDR3: CASSRVGASTEAFF
DNA: TGTGCCAGCAGCAGAGTTGGTGCTTCTACTGAAGCTTTCTTT

V: TRBV5-1
D: NA
J: TRBJ2-5
size: NA
CDR3: CASSLEGSGEGETQYF
DNA: TGCGCCAGCAGCTTGGAGGGGTCGGGGGAAGGAGAGACCCAGTACTTC

V: TRBV2
D: TRBD1
J: TRBJ1-5
size: NA
CDR3: CASSGTGGDQPQHF
DNA: TGTGCCAGCAGTGGGACAGGGGGGGATCAGCCCCAGCATTTT

V: TRBV5-1
D: NA
J: TRBJ1-1
size: NA
CDR3: CASSLAGGDTEAFF
DNA: TGCGCCAGCAGCTTGGCCGGGGGGGACACTGAAGCTTTCTTT

V: TRBV5-1
D: NA
J: TRBJ2-3
size: NA
CDR3: CASSLGGGPSTDTQYF
DNA: TGCGCCAGCAGCTTGGGCGGGGGCCCTAGCACAGATACGCAGTATTTT

V: TRBV5-1
D: TRBD1
J: TRBJ2-3
size: NA
CDR3: CASSPGQVGTDTQYF
DNA: TGCGCCAGCAGCCCCGGACAGGTCGGAACAGATACGCAGTATTTT

V: TRBV19
D: TRBD2
J: TRBJ2-1
size: NA
CDR3: CASIGGLAGNEQFF
DNA: TGTGCCAGTATAGGCGGACTAGCGGGAAATGAGCAGTTCTTC

V: TRBV11-2
D: NA
J: TRBJ2-7
size: NA
CDR3: CASSRRDSGPYEQYF
DNA: TGTGCCAGCAGTCGCCGGGACTCCGGGCCCTACGAGCAGTACTTC

V: TRBV6-5
D: NA
J: TRBJ2-3
size: NA
CDR3: CASTSADTQYF
DNA: TGTGCCAGCACTTCTGCAGATACGCAGTATTTT

V: TRBV7-9
D: TRBD2
J: TRBJ2-1
size: NA
CDR3: CASSLVGGKNEQFF
DNA: TGTGCCAGCAGCTTAGTCGGGGGGAAGAATGAGCAGTTCTTC

V: TRBV3-1/TRBV3-2
D: TRBD2
J: TRBJ2-7
size: NA
CDR3: CASSPGLAGAYEQYF
DNA: TGTGCCAGCAGCCCTGGACTAGCGGGGGCCTACGAGCAGTACTTC

V: TRBV4-1
D: NA
J: TRBJ2-5
size: NA
CDR3: CASSPTWGTSQETQYF
DNA: TGCGCCAGCAGCCCTACCTGGGGGACTTCCCAAGAGACCCAGTACTTC

V: TRBV2
D: TRBD1
J: TRBJ1-5
size: NA
CDR3: CASKSDRVGQPQHF
DNA: TGTGCCAGCAAGAGTGACAGGGTGGGTCAGCCCCAGCATTTT

V: TRBV12-3/TRBV12-4
D: NA
J: TRBJ2-5
size: NA
CDR3: CASSWQGGETQYF
DNA: TGTGCCAGCAGTTGGCAGGGTGGGGAGACCCAGTACTTC

V: TRBV24-1
D: TRBD1
J: TRBJ1-2
size: NA
CDR3: CATSEGGGYTF
DNA: TGTGCCACCAGTGAAGGGGGCGGCTACACCTTC

V: TRBV30
D: TRBD2
J: TRBJ2-7
size: NA
CDR3: CAWRVPGGLAGAPTYEQYF
DNA: TGTGCCTGGAGGGTCCCGGGGGGACTAGCGGGAGCCCCTACCTACGAGCAGTACTTC

V: TRBV5-1
D: TRBD2
J: TRBJ2-2
size: few
CDR3: CASKFLAGETGELFF
DNA: TGCGCCAGCAAGTTTCTAGCGGGAGAGACCGGGGAGCTGTTTTTT

V: TRBV19
D: NA
J: TRBJ2-4
size: NA
CDR3: CASTTVAAKNIQYF
DNA: TGTGCCAGTACTACGGTCGCGGCCAAAAACATTCAGTACTTC

V: TRBV4-3
D: TRBD2
J: TRBJ2-3
size: NA
CDR3: CASSQASGLADSTDTQYF
DNA: TGCGCCAGCAGCCAAGCTTCGGGACTAGCAGATAGCACAGATACGCAGTATTTT

V: TRBV15
D: NA
J: TRBJ1-2
size: NA
CDR3: CATSRDQTALYGYTF
DNA: TGTGCCACCAGCAGAGATCAGACAGCCTTATATGGCTACACCTTC

V: TRBV6-5
D: NA
J: TRBJ1-6
size: NA
CDR3: CASRPPGTNNSPLHF
DNA: TGTGCCAGCAGACCCCCCGGGACAAATAATTCACCCCTCCACTTT

V: TRBV27
D: TRBD1
J: TRBJ1-1
size: NA
CDR3: CASRTQGAGDTEAFF
DNA: TGTGCCAGCAGGACACAGGGGGCGGGTGACACTGAAGCTTTCTTT